This T cell receptor beta chain was recorded in a study of cytotoxic CD8 clonotypes in ibrutinib-treated CLL. Points from the study as a whole: Clonality rose at ibrutinib response, held steady in sustained remission, and fell toward baseline at progression. The study sampled sustained-remission and progressing patients at different times. The study found public clonotypes uncommon, contracting or stable on treatment.

The CDR3 loop spans 16 amino acids. V lost 3 bases, J lost 4 bases, and 8 bases stayed unmatched. Germline V gene data show CDR1 as KGHSH and CDR2 as LQKENI. Concerning this clone: The antigen is unknown.

Using immunoSEQ multiplex PCR, the repertoire was profiled, and TCRdb retains in-frame clones only, with some absent. This table has roughly 180,000 clones, under 85% appearing once. J is TRBJ1-1 and V is TRBV18; 10 nucleotides match TRBD1. This specimen consisted of PBMCs, obtained after 24 months of ibrutinib treatment. The sequence came from a human donor with chronic lymphocytic leukemia. CDR3 bases: TGTGCCAGCTCACCCCGACAGGGGGCAAGGGCCACTGAAGCTTTCTTT. Translating gives CASSPRQGARATEAFF.